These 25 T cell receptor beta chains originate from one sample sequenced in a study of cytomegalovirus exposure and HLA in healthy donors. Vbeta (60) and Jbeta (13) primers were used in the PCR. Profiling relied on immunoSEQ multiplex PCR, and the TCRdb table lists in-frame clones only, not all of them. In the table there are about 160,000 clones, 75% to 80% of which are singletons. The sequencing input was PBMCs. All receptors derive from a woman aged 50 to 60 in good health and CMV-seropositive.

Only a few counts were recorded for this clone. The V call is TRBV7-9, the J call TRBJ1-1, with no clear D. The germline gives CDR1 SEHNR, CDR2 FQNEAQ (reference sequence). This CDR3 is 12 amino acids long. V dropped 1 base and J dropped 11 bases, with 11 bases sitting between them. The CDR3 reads CASSLGGSRAFF. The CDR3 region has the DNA TGTGCCAGCAGCTTAGGCGGCAGTAGGGCTTTCTTT.

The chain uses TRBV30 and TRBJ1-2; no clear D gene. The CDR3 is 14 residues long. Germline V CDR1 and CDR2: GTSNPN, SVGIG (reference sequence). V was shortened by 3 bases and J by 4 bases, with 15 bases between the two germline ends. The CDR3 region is CAWSLERRPYGYTF. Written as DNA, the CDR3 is TGTGCCTGGAGCCTGGAGAGGCGGCCCTATGGCTACACCTTC.

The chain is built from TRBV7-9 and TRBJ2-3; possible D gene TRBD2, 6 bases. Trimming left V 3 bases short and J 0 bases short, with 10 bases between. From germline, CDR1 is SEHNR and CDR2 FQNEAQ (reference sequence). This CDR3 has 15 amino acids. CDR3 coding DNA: TGTGCCAGCAGCTTGCTCCGGGGGAGCACAGATACGCAGTATTTT. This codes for CASSLLRGSTDTQYF. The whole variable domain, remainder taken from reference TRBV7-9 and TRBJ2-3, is DTGVSQNPRHKITKRGQNVTFRCDPISEHNRLYWYRQTLGQGPEFLTYFQNEAQLEKSRLLSDRFSAERPKGSFSTLEIQRTEQGDSAMYLCASSLLRGSTDTQYFGPGTRLTVL.

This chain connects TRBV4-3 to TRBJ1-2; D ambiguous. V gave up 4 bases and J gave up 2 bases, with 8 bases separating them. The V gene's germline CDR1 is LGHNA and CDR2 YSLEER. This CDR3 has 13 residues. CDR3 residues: CASSRGGNYGYTF. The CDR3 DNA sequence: TGCGCCAGCAGCCGGGGAGGCAACTATGGCTACACCTTC.

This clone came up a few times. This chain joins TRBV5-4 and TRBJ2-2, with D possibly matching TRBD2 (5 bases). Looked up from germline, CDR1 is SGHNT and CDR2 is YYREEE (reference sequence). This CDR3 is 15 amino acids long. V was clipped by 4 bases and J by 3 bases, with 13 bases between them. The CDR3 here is CASSVTRADTGELFF. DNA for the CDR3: TGTGCCAGCAGCGTAACGAGGGCGGACACCGGGGAGCTGTTTTTT.

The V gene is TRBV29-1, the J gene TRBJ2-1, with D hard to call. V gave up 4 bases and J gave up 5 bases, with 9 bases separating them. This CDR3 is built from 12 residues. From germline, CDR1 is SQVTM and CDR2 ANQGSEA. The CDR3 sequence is CSVVLANNEQFF. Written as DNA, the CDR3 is TGCAGCGTTGTATTAGCAAACAATGAGCAGTTCTTC.

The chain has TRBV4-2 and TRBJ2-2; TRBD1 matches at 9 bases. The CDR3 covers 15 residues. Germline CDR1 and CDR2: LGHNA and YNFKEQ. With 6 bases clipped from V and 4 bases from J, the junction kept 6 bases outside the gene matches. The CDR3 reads CASSHDRGSTGELFF. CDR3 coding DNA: TGTGCCAGCAGTCACGACAGGGGGTCCACCGGGGAGCTGTTTTTT.

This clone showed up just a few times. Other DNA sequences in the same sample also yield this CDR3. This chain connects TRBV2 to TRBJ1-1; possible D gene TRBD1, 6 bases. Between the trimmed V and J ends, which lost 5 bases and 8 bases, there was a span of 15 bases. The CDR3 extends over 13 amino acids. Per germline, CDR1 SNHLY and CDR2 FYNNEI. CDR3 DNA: TGTGCCAGCAGTAGGGACATTGAGAGGGAAGCTTTCTTT. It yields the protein CASSRDIEREAFF.

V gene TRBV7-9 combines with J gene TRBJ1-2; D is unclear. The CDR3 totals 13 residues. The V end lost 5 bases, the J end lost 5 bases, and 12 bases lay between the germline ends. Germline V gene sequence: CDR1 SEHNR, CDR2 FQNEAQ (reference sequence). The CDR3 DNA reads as TGTGCCAGCAGCATCCGGGGTGGGTATGGCTACACCTTC. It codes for CASSIRGGYGYTF. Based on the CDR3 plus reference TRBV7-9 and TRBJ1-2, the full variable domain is DTGVSQNPRHKITKRGQNVTFRCDPISEHNRLYWYRQTLGQGPEFLTYFQNEAQLEKSRLLSDRFSAERPKGSFSTLEIQRTEQGDSAMYLCASSIRGGYGYTFGSGTRLTVV.

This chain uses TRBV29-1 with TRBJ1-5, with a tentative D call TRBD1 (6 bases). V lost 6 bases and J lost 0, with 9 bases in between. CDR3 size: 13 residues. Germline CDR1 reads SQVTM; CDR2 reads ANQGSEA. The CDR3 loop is CSVGQNSNQPQHF. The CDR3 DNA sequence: TGCAGCGTAGGACAGAATAGCAATCAGCCCCAGCATTTT.

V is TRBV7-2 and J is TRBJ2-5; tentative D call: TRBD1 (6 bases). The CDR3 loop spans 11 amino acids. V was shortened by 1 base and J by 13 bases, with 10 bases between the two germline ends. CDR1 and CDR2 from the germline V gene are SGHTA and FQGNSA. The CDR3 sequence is CASSLVGQLYF. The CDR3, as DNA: TGTGCCAGCAGCTTAGTCGGACAGCTGTACTTC.

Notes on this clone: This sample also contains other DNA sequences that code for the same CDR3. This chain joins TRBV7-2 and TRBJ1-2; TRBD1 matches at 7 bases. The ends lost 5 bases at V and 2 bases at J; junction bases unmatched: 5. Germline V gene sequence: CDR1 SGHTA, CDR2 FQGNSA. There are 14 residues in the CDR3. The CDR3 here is CASSPRQGNYGYTF. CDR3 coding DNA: TGTGCCAGCAGCCCAAGACAGGGAAACTATGGCTACACCTTC.

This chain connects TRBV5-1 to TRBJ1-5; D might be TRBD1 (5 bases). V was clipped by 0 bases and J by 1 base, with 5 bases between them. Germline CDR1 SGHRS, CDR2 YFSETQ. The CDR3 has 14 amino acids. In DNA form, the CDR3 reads TGCGCCAGCAGCTTGGAGGGGAGCAATCAGCCCCAGCATTTT. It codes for CASSLEGSNQPQHF.

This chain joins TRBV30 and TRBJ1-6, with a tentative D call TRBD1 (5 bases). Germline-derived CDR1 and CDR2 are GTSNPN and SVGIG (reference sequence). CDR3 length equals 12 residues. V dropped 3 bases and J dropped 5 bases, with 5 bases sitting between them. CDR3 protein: CAWSRDNSPLHF. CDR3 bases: TGTGCCTGGAGCAGGGATAATTCACCCCTCCACTTT.

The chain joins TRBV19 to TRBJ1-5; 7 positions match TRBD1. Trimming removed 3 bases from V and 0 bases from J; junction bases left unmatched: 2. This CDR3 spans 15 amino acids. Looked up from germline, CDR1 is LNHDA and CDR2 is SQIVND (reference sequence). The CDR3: CASSITGDSNQPQHF. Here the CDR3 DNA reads TGTGCCAGTAGTATCACAGGGGATAGCAATCAGCCCCAGCATTTT.

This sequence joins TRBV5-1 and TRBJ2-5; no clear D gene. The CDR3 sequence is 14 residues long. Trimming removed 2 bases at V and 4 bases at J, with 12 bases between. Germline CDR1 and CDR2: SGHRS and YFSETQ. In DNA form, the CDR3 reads TGCGCCAGCAGCTTTCAACAGTTGGCAGAGACCCAGTACTTC. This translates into CASSFQQLAETQYF. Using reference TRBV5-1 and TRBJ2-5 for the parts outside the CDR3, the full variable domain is KAGVTQTPRYLIKTRGQQVTLSCSPISGHRSVSWYQQTPGQGLQFLFEYFSETQRNKGNFPGRFSGRQFSNSRSEMNVSTLELGDSALYLCASSFQQLAETQYFGPGTRLLVL.

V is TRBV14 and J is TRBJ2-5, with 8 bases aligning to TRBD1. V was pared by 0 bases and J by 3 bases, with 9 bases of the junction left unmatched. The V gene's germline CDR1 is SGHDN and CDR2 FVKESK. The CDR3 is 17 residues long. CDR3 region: CASSQEGTSGGKETQYF. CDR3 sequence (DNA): TGTGCCAGCAGCCAAGAAGGGACGTCAGGGGGCAAAGAGACCCAGTACTTC.

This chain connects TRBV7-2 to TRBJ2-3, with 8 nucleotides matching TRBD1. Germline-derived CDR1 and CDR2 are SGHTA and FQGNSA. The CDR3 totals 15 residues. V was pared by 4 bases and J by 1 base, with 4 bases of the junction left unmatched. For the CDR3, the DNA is TGTGCCAGCAGCTCTTGGACAGGGCGCACAGATACGCAGTATTTT. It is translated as CASSSWTGRTDTQYF.

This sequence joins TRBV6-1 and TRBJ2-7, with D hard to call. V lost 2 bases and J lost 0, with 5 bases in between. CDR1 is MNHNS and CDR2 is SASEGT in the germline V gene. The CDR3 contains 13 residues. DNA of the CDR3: TGTGCCAGCAGTGAACCGTCCTCCTACGAGCAGTACTTC. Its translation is CASSEPSSYEQYF.

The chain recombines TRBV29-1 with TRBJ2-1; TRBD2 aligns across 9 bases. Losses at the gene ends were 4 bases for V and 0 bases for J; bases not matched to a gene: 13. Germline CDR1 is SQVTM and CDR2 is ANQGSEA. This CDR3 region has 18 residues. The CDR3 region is CSVATGLATQSSYNEQFF. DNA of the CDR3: TGCAGCGTTGCCACGGGACTAGCCACCCAAAGCTCCTACAATGAGCAGTTCTTC.

The CDR3 DNA is TGTGCCAGCAGCTCCGGGACAGGGGGGTTGCGTAATGAAAAACTGTTTTTT. Its translation is CASSSGTGGLRNEKLFF. The rearrangement links TRBV5-4 to TRBJ1-4, with 11 bases matching TRBD1. Germline V gene sequence: CDR1 SGHNT, CDR2 YYREEE (reference sequence). The CDR3 loop spans 17 amino acids. V lost 3 bases, J lost 4 bases, and 8 bases stayed unmatched.

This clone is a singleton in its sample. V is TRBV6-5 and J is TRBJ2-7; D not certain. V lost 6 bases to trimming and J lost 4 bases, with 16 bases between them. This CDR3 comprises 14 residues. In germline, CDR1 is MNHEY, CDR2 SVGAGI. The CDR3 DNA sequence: TGTGCCAGCAGGCCGACTTTTCAAGCGTACGAGCAGTACTTC. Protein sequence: CASRPTFQAYEQYF.

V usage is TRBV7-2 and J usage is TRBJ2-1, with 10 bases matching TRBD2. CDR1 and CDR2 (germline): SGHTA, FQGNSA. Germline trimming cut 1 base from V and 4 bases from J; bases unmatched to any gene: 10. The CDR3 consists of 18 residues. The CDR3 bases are TGTGCCAGCAGCTTAGTCCCTTCCGGGACTAGCGAGTACAATGAGCAGTTCTTC. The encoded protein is CASSLVPSGTSEYNEQFF.

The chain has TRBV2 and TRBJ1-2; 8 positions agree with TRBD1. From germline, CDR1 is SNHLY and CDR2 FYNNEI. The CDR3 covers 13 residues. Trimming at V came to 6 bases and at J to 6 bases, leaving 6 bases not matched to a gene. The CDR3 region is CASRHGTGNGYTF. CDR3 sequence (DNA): TGTGCCAGCAGGCACGGGACAGGAAATGGCTACACCTTC. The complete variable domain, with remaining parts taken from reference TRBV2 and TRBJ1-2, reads EPEVTQTPSHQVTQMGQEVILRCVPISNHLYFYWYRQILGQKVEFLVSFYNNEISEKSEIFDDQFSVERPDGSNFTLKIRSTKLEDSAMYFCASRHGTGNGYTFGSGTRLTVV.

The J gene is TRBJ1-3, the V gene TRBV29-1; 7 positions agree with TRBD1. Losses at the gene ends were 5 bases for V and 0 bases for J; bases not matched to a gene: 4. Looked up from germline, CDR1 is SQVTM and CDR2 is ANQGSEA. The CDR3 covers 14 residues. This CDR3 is CSVQGQFSGNTIYF. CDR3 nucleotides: TGCAGCGTTCAGGGACAGTTCTCTGGAAACACCATATATTTT.